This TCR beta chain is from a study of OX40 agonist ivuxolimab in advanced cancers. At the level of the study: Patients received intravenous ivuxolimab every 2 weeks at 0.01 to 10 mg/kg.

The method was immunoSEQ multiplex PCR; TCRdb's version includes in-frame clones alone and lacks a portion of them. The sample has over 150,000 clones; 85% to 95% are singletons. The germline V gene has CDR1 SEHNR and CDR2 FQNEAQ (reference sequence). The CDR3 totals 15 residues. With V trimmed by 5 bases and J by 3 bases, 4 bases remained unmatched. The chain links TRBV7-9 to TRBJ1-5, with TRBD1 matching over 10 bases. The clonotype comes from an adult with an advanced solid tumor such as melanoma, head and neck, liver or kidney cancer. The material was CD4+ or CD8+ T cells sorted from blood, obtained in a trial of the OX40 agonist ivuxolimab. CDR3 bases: TGTGCCAGCAGCGAAGGGACAGGGGTCAATCAGCCCCAGCATTTT. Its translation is CASSEGTGVNQPQHF. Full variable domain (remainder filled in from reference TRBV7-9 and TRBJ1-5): DTGVSQNPRHKITKRGQNVTFRCDPISEHNRLYWYRQTLGQGPEFLTYFQNEAQLEKSRLLSDRFSAERPKGSFSTLEIQRTEQGDSAMYLCASSEGTGVNQPQHFGDGTRLSIL.